A single sample is the source of the 8 T cell receptor beta chains below, sequenced in a study of OX40 agonist ivuxolimab in advanced cancers. Profiled with immunoSEQ multiplex PCR; TCRdb holds only in-frame clones, not every one. The data hold about 20,000 clones, with 75% to 90% observed a single time. Source: CD4+ or CD8+ T cells sorted from blood, taken in a trial of the OX40 agonist ivuxolimab. The source of these receptors is an adult with an advanced solid tumor such as melanoma, head and neck, liver or kidney cancer.

This clone was recorded only once. The chain carries TRBV29-1 and TRBJ2-7; 10 bases are a match to TRBD1. Germline trimming cut 0 bases from V and 0 bases from J; bases unmatched to any gene: 5. The CDR3 sequence is 16 residues long. Germline CDR1 and CDR2: SQVTM and ANQGSEA. Written as DNA, the CDR3 is TGCAGCGTTGAAGATCGAGGGACAGGGGACTCCTACGAGCAGTACTTC. This codes for CSVEDRGTGDSYEQYF.

V usage is TRBV9 and J usage is TRBJ1-1; no firm D call. Trimming took 0 bases from V and 5 from J, leaving 8 bases between them. CDR3 length: 13 residues. CDR1 SGDLS and CDR2 YYNGEE come from the germline V gene. The CDR3 region is CASSVGGRTEAFF. The CDR3 coding sequence is TGTGCCAGCAGCGTAGGGGGAAGGACTGAAGCTTTCTTT.

The table lists this clone with a few counts. The chain links TRBV9 to TRBJ2-1; 9 bases match TRBD1. Trimming cost V 4 bases and J 12 bases; bases outside gene matches: 5. This CDR3 is built from 12 residues. Germline CDR1 is SGDLS and CDR2 is YYNGEE. The CDR3 here is CASSLRTGVQFF. CDR3 coding DNA: TGTGCCAGCAGCCTTCGGACAGGGGTGCAGTTCTTC.

The V gene is TRBV30, the J gene TRBJ1-6; D not resolved. The CDR3 is 13 residues long. Deletions cut 7 bases from V and 10 bases from J, with 17 bases between. Germline V gene data show CDR1 as GTSNPN and CDR2 as SVGIG (reference sequence). DNA for the CDR3: TGTGCCTCGAGAATTTACCCGAGCTCACCCCTCCACTTT. Its protein product is CASRIYPSSPLHF.

V is TRBV4-1 and J is TRBJ2-1, with TRBD2 matching over 8 bases. Germline lookup yields CDR1 MGHRA and CDR2 YSYEKL. V shed 1 base, J shed 5 bases, and the junction held 13 bases outside the gene matches. The CDR3 consists of 18 residues. The CDR3 region is CASSQGVLGGGQDNEQFF. Here the CDR3 DNA reads TGCGCCAGCAGCCAAGGGGTTCTAGGCGGGGGGCAGGACAATGAGCAGTTCTTC.

V gene TRBV6-5 combines with J gene TRBJ2-7, with D possibly being TRBD1 or TRBD2 (6 bases each). V was cut by 2 bases and J by 6 bases, with 20 bases left in between. Germline V gene sequence: CDR1 MNHEY, CDR2 SVGAGI. The CDR3 runs to 16 residues. In DNA form, the CDR3 reads TGTGCCAGCAGTTACGGCGAATCTTGGGGGGCCCTCGAGCAGTACTTC. Protein product: CASSYGESWGALEQYF.

The chain combines TRBV11-2 with TRBJ2-1; D may match TRBD1 or TRBD2 (5 bases each). The CDR3 runs to 16 residues. V was shortened by 3 bases and J by 6 bases, with 18 bases between the two germline ends. Germline V CDR1 and CDR2: SGHAT, FQNNGV. The CDR3 DNA reads TGTGCCAGCAGCTTGAACCGGGACCCCCTTTTCAATGAGCAGTTCTTC. Translated, it gives CASSLNRDPLFNEQFF.

The chain has TRBV7-9 and TRBJ2-7, with 15 bases lining up with TRBD2. Germline lookup yields CDR1 SEHNR and CDR2 FQNEAQ (reference sequence). Unmatched junction bases numbered 7, after V lost 5 bases and J lost 2 bases. The CDR3 runs 17 residues. In DNA form, the CDR3 reads TGTGCCAGCAGCCCCGGGACTAGCGGGAGGCCCCCCTACGAGCAGTACTTC. Protein: CASSPGTSGRPPYEQYF.